The 22 T cell receptor beta chains below all came from one sample that was sequenced in a study of T cell repertoires in cytomegalovirus infection. One entry per CDR3 protein, called by TCRdb with MiXCR from the reads. Altogether approximately 120,000 distinct CDR3 sequences are present, about 30% being singletons, with the ten largest covering roughly 77%. These TCRs' antigens remain unknown. The sample in question was CD8+ T cells from cultured PBMCs, obtained from culture after CMV antigen stimulation. Every receptor here comes from a human donor in good health (CMV status not recorded). Some clones in this sample may be carry-over from other donors' samples.

This clonotype was seen only a few times. This CDR3 is CASSFYRGNSPLHF. The CDR3 bases are TGTGCCAGCAGTTTCTACAGGGGTAATTCACCCCTCCACTTT. This chain links TRBV27 with TRBJ1-6, with TRBD1 identical over 7 bases. V dropped 3 bases and J dropped 6; count of bases not matched to a gene: 2. Germline V gene lookup returns CDR1 MNHEY and CDR2 SMNVEV (reference sequence). The CDR3 spans 14 residues.

This rearrangement joins TRBV7-9 to TRBJ2-5; D gene unclear. This CDR3 spans 14 amino acids. Germline CDR1 is SEHNR and CDR2 is FQNEAQ (reference sequence). Between the trimmed V and J ends, which lost 4 bases and 5 bases, there was a span of 14 bases. CDR3 loop: CASSSVGSWETQYF. CDR3 nucleotides: TGTGCCAGCAGCTCGGTCGGGTCCTGGGAGACCCAGTACTTC.

This clonotype was observed a handful of times. The gene calls are TRBV5-1 and TRBJ2-1; D might be TRBD1 (6 bases). This CDR3 contains 19 residues. V lost 3 bases, J lost 5 bases, and 27 bases lay in between. Germline V gene lookup returns CDR1 SGHRS and CDR2 YFSETQ. Here the CDR3 DNA reads TGCGCCAGCAGCTCCCAATGGGGGCGCAGGGAATCCGAAGACAATGAGCAGTTCTTC. Its protein product is CASSSQWGRRESEDNEQFF.

This clonotype was seen a handful of times. The J gene is TRBJ2-1, the V gene TRBV19; 11 nucleotides line up with TRBD2. Germline trimming cut 3 bases from V and 4 bases from J; bases unmatched to any gene: 8. The CDR3 totals 17 residues. Germline CDR1 LNHDA, CDR2 SQIVND (reference sequence). DNA for the CDR3: TGTGCCAGTAGTATGGGGGCTAGCGGGGGGACTTACAATGAGCAGTTCTTC. As protein: CASSMGASGGTYNEQFF.

V gene TRBV29-1 combines with J gene TRBJ2-6, with D perhaps matching TRBD2 (5 bases). V lost 6 bases and J lost 0, with 9 bases in between. The length of the CDR3 is 14 residues. Germline V gives CDR1 SQVTM, CDR2 ANQGSEA. The CDR3 sequence: CSVRLSSGANVLTF. CDR3 bases: TGCAGCGTCCGACTAAGCTCTGGGGCCAACGTCCTGACTTTC. Looking up the rest from reference TRBV29-1 and TRBJ2-6 gives the full variable domain: SAVISQKPSRDICQRGTSLTIQCQVDSQVTMMFWYRQQPGQSLTLIATANQGSEATYESGFVIDKFPISRPNLTFSTLTVSNMSPEDSSIYLCSVRLSSGANVLTFGAGSRLTVL.

This clonotype has a count of ten or more. The V and J genes are TRBV7-2 and TRBJ1-4, with 7 nucleotides matching TRBD1. V shed 3 bases and J 8 bases; nucleotides not matched to a gene: 15. Germline CDR1 and CDR2: SGHTA and FQGNSA. There are 17 residues in the CDR3. The CDR3 is CASSLSILVDRREKLFF. DNA for the CDR3: TGTGCCAGCAGCTTGTCCATATTAGTGGACAGGAGGGAAAAACTGTTTTTT.

V gene TRBV2 combines with J gene TRBJ2-1; D tentatively reads TRBD1 or TRBD2 (5 bases each). Germline loops: CDR1 SNHLY, CDR2 FYNNEI. The CDR3 has 11 residues. V gave up 7 bases and J gave up 7 bases, with 8 bases separating them. The CDR3 nucleotides are TGTGCCAGCACCGAGGGGAATGAGCAGTTCTTC. Its protein is CASTEGNEQFF.

V is TRBV11-1 and J is TRBJ1-6; no definite D call. CDR1 and CDR2 from the germline V gene are SGHAT and FQDESV (reference sequence). Deletions cut 5 bases from V and 1 base from J, with 12 bases between. The CDR3 has 16 amino acids. CDR3 amino acids: CASSDDGPSYNSPLHF. The DNA for the CDR3 is TGTGCCAGCAGCGACGATGGCCCTTCCTATAATTCACCCCTCCACTTT.

The genes are TRBV7-3 and TRBJ2-3; 8 nucleotides align to TRBD1. Germline V CDR1 and CDR2: SGHTA, FQGTGA. The CDR3 is made up of 16 amino acids. Unmatched junction bases numbered 11, after V lost 5 bases and J lost 4 bases. CDR3 amino acids: CASSTATGEEADTQYF. The CDR3 DNA sequence: TGTGCCAGCAGCACCGCGACAGGGGAGGAGGCAGATACGCAGTATTTT.

V usage is TRBV12-3 or TRBV12-4 and J usage is TRBJ1-2; 7 bases are shared with TRBD1. Trimming at V came to 7 bases and at J to 4 bases, leaving 6 bases not matched to a gene. The length of the CDR3 is 13 residues. The CDR3 bases are TGTGCCAGCATGATGGGACAGTTCTATGGCTACACCTTC. Translated, it gives CASMMGQFYGYTF.

The gene calls are TRBV3-1 and TRBJ1-1; TRBD1 matches at 8 bases. In germline, CDR1 is LGHDT, CDR2 YNNKEL (reference sequence). This CDR3 spans 13 amino acids. V lost 6 bases, J lost 4 bases, and 4 bases stayed unmatched. CDR3 protein: CASRPDRATEAFF. For the CDR3, the DNA is TGTGCCAGCAGACCGGACAGGGCCACTGAAGCTTTCTTT.

The gene calls are TRBV7-4 and TRBJ1-4; D is unclear. The CDR3 loop spans 15 amino acids. The V end lost 3 bases, the J end lost 0 bases, and 8 bases lay between the germline ends. CDR1 is SGHVT and CDR2 is SQSDAQ in the germline V gene. As DNA, the CDR3 is TGTGCCAGCAGCTTGAGACATGCAACTAATGAAAAACTGTTTTTT. This codes for CASSLRHATNEKLFF.

The J gene is TRBJ2-3, the V gene TRBV27, with 7 bases lining up with TRBD2. Germline V gene sequence: CDR1 MNHEY, CDR2 SMNVEV (reference sequence). The CDR3 contains 14 residues. The V and J ends lost 2 bases and 6 bases, in that order; junction bases with no gene match: 5. CDR3 bases: TGTGCCAGCAGTTTAATTGGGGGGGGGGATACGCAGTATTTT. This codes for CASSLIGGGDTQYF.

The sample holds many counts of this clonotype. The chain is built from TRBV7-2 and TRBJ2-5; D assignment may be TRBD1 or TRBD2 (5 bases each). The CDR3 loop spans 15 amino acids. Germline V gene data show CDR1 as SGHTA and CDR2 as FQGNSA. V was cut by 7 bases and J by 3 bases, with 18 bases left in between. CDR3 DNA sequence: TGTGCCAGCAAATTAATATGGGACGCAAAAGAGACCCAGTACTTC. This gives the protein CASKLIWDAKETQYF.

The chain has TRBV2 and TRBJ2-1, with D uncertain. Germline CDR1 SNHLY, CDR2 FYNNEI. Trimming removed 8 bases from V and 4 bases from J, with 9 bases in between. The CDR3 length is 12 residues. This CDR3 is CASFDLYNEQFF. CDR3 coding DNA: TGTGCCAGCTTTGATTTGTACAATGAGCAGTTCTTC.

This clonotype has ten or more counts. The chain carries TRBV7-8 and TRBJ1-3; D gene unclear. The CDR3 has 16 amino acids. From germline, CDR1 is SGHVS and CDR2 FQNEAQ. The V end lost 0 bases, the J end lost 0 bases, and 9 bases lay between the germline ends. DNA for the CDR3: TGTGCCAGCAGCTTAGCTTCCGGGAGCTCTGGAAACACCATATATTTT. Its translation: CASSLASGSSGNTIYF. The full variable domain, with the rest looked up from reference TRBV7-8 and TRBJ1-3, is GAGVSQSPRYKVAKRGQDVALRCDPISGHVSLFWYQQALGQGPEFLTYFQNEAQLDKSGLPSDRFFAERPEGSVSTLKIQRTQQEDSAVYLCASSLASGSSGNTIYFGEGSWLTVV.

Many counts were recorded for this clonotype. This chain links TRBV7-7 with TRBJ2-2; D gene uncertain. The V end lost 5 bases, the J end lost 5 bases, and 12 bases lay between the germline ends. Germline CDR1 and CDR2: SSHAT and FNYEAQ (reference sequence). The CDR3 sequence is 14 residues long. In DNA form, the CDR3 reads TGTGCCAGCAGCCCAAGCCCGTCAACCGGGGAGCTGTTTTTT. Protein: CASSPSPSTGELFF.

A few counts support this clonotype. The chain recombines TRBV30 with TRBJ2-6; TRBD1 is a possible D gene (6 bases). The ends were cut back, 5 bases at V and 2 bases at J, with 10 bases in the middle. The CDR3 consists of 14 residues. Germline CDR1 GTSNPN, CDR2 SVGIG (reference sequence). For the CDR3, the DNA is TGTGCCTGGGAACAGGGAGCTGGGGCCAACGTCCTGACTTTC. Encoded protein: CAWEQGAGANVLTF.

This sequence joins TRBV6-1 and TRBJ1-2, with D unresolved. The CDR3 spans 17 residues. Trimming cost V 2 bases and J 3 bases, with 19 bases left between them. Germline loops: CDR1 MNHNS, CDR2 SASEGT. The CDR3 DNA reads TGTGCCAGCAGTGAATATGAGGGCGCCCGGTCTCACTATGGCTACACCTTC. This gives the protein CASSEYEGARSHYGYTF.

The J gene is TRBJ1-6, the V gene TRBV5-4; no firm D call. V was trimmed by 4 bases and J by 11 bases, leaving 13 bases between them. CDR3 length: 13 amino acids. Germline V CDR1 and CDR2: SGHNT, YYREEE (reference sequence). This chain's CDR3 is CASSILLTPPLHF. In nucleotides, the CDR3 is TGTGCCAGCAGCATCCTACTGACGCCACCCCTCCACTTT. Together with reference TRBV5-4 and TRBJ1-6, the CDR3 gives the full variable domain: ETGVTQSPTHLIKTRGQQVTLRCSSQSGHNTVSWYQQALGQGPQFIFQYYREEENGRGNFPPRFSGLQFPNYSSELNVNALELDDSALYLCASSILLTPPLHFGNGTRLTVT.

V and J are TRBV19 and TRBJ2-3; TRBD2 aligns across 13 bases. CDR1 and CDR2 from the germline V gene are LNHDA and SQIVND (reference sequence). There are 16 residues in the CDR3. V gave up 5 bases and J gave up 4 bases; unmatched junction bases: 6. The CDR3 spells CASSPGLAGMADTQYF. The CDR3 DNA follows: TGTGCCAGTAGTCCGGGACTAGCGGGGATGGCAGATACGCAGTATTTT.

This clonotype was seen many times. This CDR3 reads CASSSRDRGNTGELFF. Written as DNA, the CDR3 is TGTGCCAGCAGTTCCCGCGACAGGGGAAACACCGGGGAGCTGTTTTTT. The chain is built from TRBV12-3 or TRBV12-4 and TRBJ2-2, with 8 bases lining up with TRBD1. The CDR3 has 16 amino acids. With 4 bases clipped from V and 2 bases from J, the junction kept 6 bases outside the gene matches.